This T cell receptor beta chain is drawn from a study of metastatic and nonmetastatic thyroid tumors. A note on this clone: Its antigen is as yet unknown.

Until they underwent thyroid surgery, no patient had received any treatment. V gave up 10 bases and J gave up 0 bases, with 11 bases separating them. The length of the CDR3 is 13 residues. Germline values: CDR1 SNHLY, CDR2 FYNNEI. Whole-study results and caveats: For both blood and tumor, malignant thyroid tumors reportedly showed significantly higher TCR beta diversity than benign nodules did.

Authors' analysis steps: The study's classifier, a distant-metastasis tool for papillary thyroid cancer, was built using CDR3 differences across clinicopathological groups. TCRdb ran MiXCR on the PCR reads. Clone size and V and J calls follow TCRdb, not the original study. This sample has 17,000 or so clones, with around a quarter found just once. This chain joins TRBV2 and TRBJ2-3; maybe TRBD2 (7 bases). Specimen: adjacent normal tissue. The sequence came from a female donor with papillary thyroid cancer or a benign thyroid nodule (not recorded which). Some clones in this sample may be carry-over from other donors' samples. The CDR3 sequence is CAKGGASTDTQYF. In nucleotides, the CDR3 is TGTGCCAAGGGGGGGGCGAGCACAGATACGCAGTATTTT.